These 21 T cell receptor beta chains were sequenced from one sample in a study of memory CD4+ T cells and cytomegalovirus serostatus. Single viable CD3+CD4+CD8-CD45RO+ cells were sorted as the memory CD4+ T cells. Sequencing was performed with immunoSEQ multiplex PCR; in TCRdb, only in-frame clones are kept and a portion is missing. The sample shows 50,000 or so clones, about three quarters of them seen only once. The sample comprised memory CD4+ T cells from blood. The receptor set was obtained from an adult in good health and CMV-seropositive.

The chain combines TRBV2 with TRBJ1-6, with D perhaps matching TRBD1 (5 bases). V was pared by 7 bases and J by 5 bases, with 15 bases between. The CDR3 extends over 15 amino acids. The germline V gene has CDR1 SNHLY and CDR2 FYNNEI. The CDR3 loop is CASTERGSDNSPLHF. Written as DNA, the CDR3 is TGTGCCAGCACAGAGAGGGGATCGGATAATTCACCCCTCCACTTT. Full variable domain (missing parts from reference TRBV2 and TRBJ1-6): EPEVTQTPSHQVTQMGQEVILRCVPISNHLYFYWYRQILGQKVEFLVSFYNNEISEKSEIFDDQFSVERPDGSNFTLKIRSTKLEDSAMYFCASTERGSDNSPLHFGNGTRLTVT.

The genes are TRBV28 and TRBJ2-3; 10 bases map to TRBD2. From germline, CDR1 is MDHEN and CDR2 SYDVKM. The CDR3 totals 15 residues. With 6 bases clipped from V and 5 bases from J, the junction kept 8 bases outside the gene matches. The CDR3 loop is CASSPSGRAGDTQYF. The DNA of the CDR3 is TGTGCCAGCAGCCCTAGCGGGAGAGCGGGAGATACGCAGTATTTT.

V is TRBV5-5 and J is TRBJ1-5; D gene ambiguous. Trimming took off 4 bases at V and 2 bases at J, with 10 bases between the two ends. The CDR3 loop spans 14 amino acids. Germline CDR1 reads SGHKS; CDR2 reads YYEKEE (reference sequence). The CDR3 DNA follows: TGTGCCAGCAGCCTCTTGGTAGGCAATCAGCCCCAGCATTTT. Protein sequence: CASSLLVGNQPQHF.

This rearrangement joins TRBV14 to TRBJ2-2; D could derive from TRBD1 or TRBD2 (5 bases each). The V and J ends lost 0 bases and 0 bases respectively, with 14 bases between them. The CDR3 extends over 18 amino acids. The V gene's germline CDR1 is SGHDN and CDR2 FVKESK. CDR3 sequence (DNA): TGTGCCAGCAGCCAAGAGGAGGCGCACAGGACGAACACCGGGGAGCTGTTTTTT. Translated, it gives CASSQEEAHRTNTGELFF.

Points on this clone: Other DNA sequences in the same sample also yield this CDR3. The V and J genes are TRBV11-2 and TRBJ2-7; 9 positions match TRBD1. The CDR3 runs to 14 residues. Germline V gives CDR1 SGHAT, CDR2 FQNNGV. J was trimmed by 6 bases and V by 5 bases; bases with no gene match: 8. The CDR3: CASSLGQGSREQYF. The CDR3 bases are TGTGCCAGCAGCCTGGGACAGGGATCCCGCGAGCAGTACTTC.

This clone has only a few counts. Written as DNA, the CDR3 is TGTGCCAGCAGTTTGGACAGGGGACCCTATGGCTACACCTTC. Translated: CASSLDRGPYGYTF. V usage is TRBV2 and J usage is TRBJ1-2; 9 bases align to TRBD1. The germline V gene encodes CDR1 SNHLY and CDR2 FYNNEI. CDR3 size: 14 residues. The J segment lost 4 bases and the V segment lost 5 bases, leaving 5 bases of the junction unmatched.

This chain links TRBV7-8 with TRBJ2-2; D possibly uses TRBD1 or TRBD2 (5 bases each). Per the germline V gene, CDR1 is SGHVS and CDR2 is FQNEAQ. The germline V and J ends were trimmed by 5 bases and 0 bases, with 19 bases remaining between them. The CDR3 consists of 18 residues. The CDR3 DNA is TGTGCCAGCAGCCATCGGACATTTGGGGACGCGAACACCGGGGAGCTGTTTTTT. Amino acids: CASSHRTFGDANTGELFF.

This chain joins TRBV6-1 and TRBJ1-2; TRBD1 matches 8 bases. The V gene's germline CDR1 is MNHNS and CDR2 SASEGT. V lost 1 base to trimming and J lost 5 bases; unmatched junction nucleotides: 6. The CDR3 spans 15 residues. The CDR3 region has the DNA TGTGCCAGCAGTGAAGTGGGACAGGCACGATATGGCTACACCTTC. It is translated as CASSEVGQARYGYTF.

The chain combines TRBV4-3 with TRBJ1-1, with D perhaps TRBD1 (5 bases). Germline CDR1 and CDR2: LGHNA and YSLEER. CDR3 length equals 15 residues. The V end was cut by 0 bases, the J end by 2 bases, with 10 bases between. The CDR3 DNA sequence: TGCGCCAGCAGCCAAGATGGGGGGGATAACACTGAAGCTTTCTTT. Translating it yields CASSQDGGDNTEAFF.

The chain joins TRBV6-1 to TRBJ2-5; D ambiguous. Trimming cost V 4 bases and J 5 bases, with 14 bases left between them. Germline V lookup: CDR1 MNHNS, CDR2 SASEGT. The CDR3 sequence is 14 residues long. The CDR3 DNA sequence: TGTGCCAGCAGTGGAGAATACGGAAGGGAGACCCAGTACTTC. Amino acids: CASSGEYGRETQYF.

The CDR3 DNA is TGTGCCACCAGCAGAGATCTAGTCTACGAGCAGTACTTC. The encoded protein is CATSRDLVYEQYF. The V call is TRBV15, the J call TRBJ2-7; unclear D gene. The V and J ends lost 0 bases and 3 bases respectively, with 6 bases between them. CDR1 LNHNV and CDR2 YYDKDF come from the germline V gene (reference sequence). This CDR3 is built from 13 residues.

This chain joins TRBV7-2 and TRBJ1-5, with D possibly being TRBD1 (6 bases). This CDR3 contains 15 residues. Trimming took 1 base from V and 5 from J, leaving 12 bases between them. Germline V CDR1 and CDR2: SGHTA, FQGNSA. CDR3 loop: CASSLVGGGYQPQHF. The CDR3 coding sequence is TGTGCCAGCAGCTTAGTTGGGGGCGGCTATCAGCCCCAGCATTTT. Based on the CDR3 plus reference TRBV7-2 and TRBJ1-5, the full variable domain is GAGVSQSPSNKVTEKGKDVELRCDPISGHTALYWYRQSLGQGLEFLIYFQGNSAPDKSGLPSDRFSAERTGGSVSTLTIQRTQQEDSAVYLCASSLVGGGYQPQHFGDGTRLSIL.

The chain links TRBV28 to TRBJ1-2; D not certain. The V gene's germline CDR1 is MDHEN and CDR2 SYDVKM. The CDR3 has 17 amino acids. V gave up 2 bases and J gave up 4 bases, with 20 bases separating them. The CDR3 DNA is TGTGCCAGCAGTTTAAACAGCCTGATACTTCTTGGCTATGGCTACACCTTC. Amino acids: CASSLNSLILLGYGYTF.

The chain combines TRBV30 with TRBJ1-6; D unresolved. In germline, CDR1 is GTSNPN, CDR2 SVGIG (reference sequence). CDR3 size: 16 residues. Deletions cut 3 bases from V and 6 bases from J, with 18 bases between. DNA of the CDR3: TGTGCCTGGAGGGACGGCGCGGGGAGACCTAATTCACCCCTCCACTTT. As protein: CAWRDGAGRPNSPLHF.

This sequence joins TRBV19 and TRBJ1-1; 7 nucleotides align to TRBD1. This CDR3 is built from 14 residues. V lost 5 bases and J lost 5; bases outside the gene matches: 8. Looked up from germline, CDR1 is LNHDA and CDR2 is SQIVND (reference sequence). The CDR3 DNA follows: TGTGCCAGTAGTGACACAGGGGAGACAACTGAAGCTTTCTTT. Protein sequence: CASSDTGETTEAFF.

This chain links TRBV29-1 with TRBJ1-5, with D maybe TRBD1 (6 bases). CDR1 and CDR2 (germline): SQVTM, ANQGSEA. The CDR3 runs to 13 residues. Trimming cost V 7 bases and J 3 bases, with 13 bases left between them. This CDR3 reads CSARDNYNQPQHF. In DNA, the CDR3 is TGCAGCGCCCGGGACAACTACAATCAGCCCCAGCATTTT.

The chain employs TRBV25-1 and TRBJ1-4; possibly TRBD1 for D (5 bases). Trimming removed 3 bases from V and 4 bases from J, with 18 bases in between. The CDR3 runs to 17 residues. The V gene's germline CDR1 is MGHDK and CDR2 SYGVNS. DNA for the CDR3: TGTGCCAGCAGTGAGCGAGGCTCGGGACGGCGTAATGAAAAACTGTTTTTT. This encodes CASSERGSGRRNEKLFF.

The rearrangement joins TRBV5-5 to TRBJ1-5, with D unclear. Trimming stripped 1 base from V and 0 bases from J, with 8 bases between. The germline V gene has CDR1 SGHKS and CDR2 YYEKEE (reference sequence). This CDR3 spans 15 amino acids. Here the CDR3 reads CASSLYPDSNQPQHF. CDR3 sequence (DNA): TGTGCCAGCAGCTTGTACCCGGATAGCAATCAGCCCCAGCATTTT.

The rearrangement joins TRBV5-5 to TRBJ1-3, with 8 bases lining up with TRBD1. J gave up 4 bases and V 0 bases, and 9 bases lay outside the gene matches. The CDR3 loop spans 17 amino acids. Germline CDR1 and CDR2: SGHKS and YYEKEE (reference sequence). The CDR3 is CASSLGWTGTSGNTIYF. The CDR3, as DNA: TGTGCCAGCAGCTTGGGGTGGACAGGGACCTCGGGAAACACCATATATTTT.

CDR3 DNA: TGTGCCAGCAGCCCCCGGGCGGGAGGGGGGTACAATGAGCAGTTCTTC. This sequence encodes CASSPRAGGGYNEQFF. V is TRBV5-5 and J is TRBJ2-1; TRBD2 matches at 9 bases. The length of the CDR3 is 16 residues. Germline V gene lookup returns CDR1 SGHKS and CDR2 YYEKEE (reference sequence). The V gene end was trimmed by 4 bases and the J gene end by 4 bases; junction bases not matched to a gene: 9.

The chain links TRBV29-1 to TRBJ2-5; maybe TRBD2 (7 bases). The CDR3 is made up of 12 amino acids. Trimming took off 7 bases at V and 5 bases at J, with 14 bases between the two ends. From germline, CDR1 is SQVTM and CDR2 ANQGSEA. The CDR3 coding sequence is TGCAGCGGCCTACAGGGAGGGGAGACCCAGTACTTC. Its translation: CSGLQGGETQYF. The full variable domain, completed using reference TRBV29-1 and TRBJ2-5, is SAVISQKPSRDICQRGTSLTIQCQVDSQVTMMFWYRQQPGQSLTLIATANQGSEATYESGFVIDKFPISRPNLTFSTLTVSNMSPEDSSIYLCSGLQGGETQYFGPGTRLLVL.